These T cell receptor beta chains were read from a single sample in a study of T cell responses to AZD1222 COVID-19 vaccine. The table came from immunoSEQ multiplex PCR; TCRdb's copy has only in-frame clones and leaves some out. The table shows approximately 270,000 clones, with almost 95% occurring only once. This specimen was peripheral blood, taken 28 days after the second AZD1222 dose. The receptors were gathered from an adult who received the AZD1222 COVID-19 vaccine. The CDR3 runs from the conserved cysteine through the conserved F or W.

j_gene | v_gene | CDR3aa
TRBJ2-6 | TRBV21-1 | CASRRYSGANVLTF
TRBJ2-7 | TRBV18 | CASSPGLAGEQYF
TRBJ1-6 | TRBV6-1 | CASSEHGLPTSSPLHF
TRBJ2-7 | TRBV9 | CASSAQDSSYEQYF
TRBJ2-7 | TRBV11-1 | CASSQGSLEQYF
TRBJ2-6 | TRBV18 | CASSPGDPLTF
TRBJ1-3 | TRBV19 | CASRSGNTIYF
TRBJ1-2 | TRBV28 | CASSRGATSGDGYTF
TRBJ1-3 | TRBV15 | CATSTPLDSGNTIYF
TRBJ2-3 | TRBV15 | CATSPRRGRVTDTQYF
TRBJ2-1 | TRBV29-1 | CSVYTPRYNEQFF
TRBJ1-5 | TRBV2 | CASNRNGRQPQHF
TRBJ2-5 | TRBV30 | CAWSVDELQETQYF
TRBJ2-7 | TRBV28 | CASRTGPSYEQYF
TRBJ2-5 | TRBV12-3/TRBV12-4 | CASSRDVETQYF
TRBJ2-7 | TRBV4-3 | CASSRRTGNEQYF
TRBJ2-5 | TRBV20-1 | CSARDWKTQYF
TRBJ2-1 | TRBV2 | CASSIGDEQFF
TRBJ2-7 | TRBV19 | CASSGRGLFHEQYF
TRBJ1-4 | TRBV25-1 | CASSAGTGLPSRVFF
TRBJ1-2 | TRBV6-6 | CASSPEGNYGYTF
TRBJ1-5 | TRBV7-2 | CASSLAGHRGNQPQHF
TRBJ1-1 | TRBV7-9 | CASSSDRAGVYTEAFF
TRBJ2-1 | TRBV5-1 | CASRPRTSGLGGEQFF
TRBJ2-4 | TRBV28 | CASSLEVRNIQYF
TRBJ2-5 | TRBV28 | CASQNPKNVPRPLGETQYF
TRBJ1-5 | TRBV5-4 | CASSVGGNQPQHF
TRBJ2-7 | TRBV28 | CASSYRQSYEQYF
TRBJ2-2 | TRBV10-1 | CASREGLAGESGELFF
TRBJ2-7 | TRBV10-1 | CASSAGSSYEQYF
TRBJ2-7 | TRBV28 | CASKTGTGGHEQYF
TRBJ2-7 | TRBV5-6 | CASGPYLGYEQYF
TRBJ1-4 | TRBV6-5 | CASAFRPYNEKLLF
TRBJ2-1 | TRBV7-9 | CASSFRGQSSYNEQFF
TRBJ2-7 | TRBV29-1 | CSVGGGPREQYF